This T cell receptor beta chain was found in a study of T cell repertoires in cytomegalovirus infection. The wider study: Public TCR beta signatures indicated both CMV infection and matching HLA type.

TCRdb independently ran MiXCR on the reads; one entry per CDR3 protein. The table records 750,000 to 900,000 distinct CDR3 sequences, 25% to 30% of them present only once. Of note for this clonotype: Its cognate antigen is unknown.

V lost 2 bases, J lost 8 bases, and 12 bases lay in between. Germline CDR1 MNHGY, CDR2 SAAAGT. CDR3 size: 13 residues. This specimen was cultured CD8+ T cells from PBMCs, taken from culture after CMV antigen stimulation. V is TRBV6-8 and J is TRBJ1-1, with D uncertain. This TCR was recovered from a human donor in good health (CMV status not recorded). Some clones in this sample may be carry-over from other donors' samples. CDR3: CASSYTSGREAFF. In DNA form, the CDR3 reads TGTGCCAGCAGTTACACTAGTGGAAGGGAAGCTTTCTTT.